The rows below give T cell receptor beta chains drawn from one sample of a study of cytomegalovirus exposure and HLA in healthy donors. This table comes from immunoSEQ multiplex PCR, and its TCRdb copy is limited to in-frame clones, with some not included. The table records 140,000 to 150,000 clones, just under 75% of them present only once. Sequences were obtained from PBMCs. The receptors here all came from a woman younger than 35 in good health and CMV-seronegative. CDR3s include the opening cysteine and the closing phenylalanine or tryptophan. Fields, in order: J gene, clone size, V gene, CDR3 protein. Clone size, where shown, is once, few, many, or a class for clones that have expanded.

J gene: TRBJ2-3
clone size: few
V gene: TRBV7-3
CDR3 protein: CASSLTSGTGGSTDTQYF

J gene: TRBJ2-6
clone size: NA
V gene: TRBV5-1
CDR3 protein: CASSLSSGPPGANVLTF

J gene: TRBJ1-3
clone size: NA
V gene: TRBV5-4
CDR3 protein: CASSLAEGAGNTIYF

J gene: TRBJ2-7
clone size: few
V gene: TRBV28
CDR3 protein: CASRPQGAYEQYF

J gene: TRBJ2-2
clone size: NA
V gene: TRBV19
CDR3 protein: CASRSSGLNTGELFF

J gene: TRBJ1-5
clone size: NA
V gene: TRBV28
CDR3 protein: CASTRRAGQPQHF

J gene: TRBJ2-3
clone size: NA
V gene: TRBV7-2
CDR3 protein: CASSLWAGGLTDTQYF

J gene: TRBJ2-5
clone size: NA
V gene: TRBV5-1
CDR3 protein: CASSGGLETQYF

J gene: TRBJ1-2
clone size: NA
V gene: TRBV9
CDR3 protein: CASSVDDRLVYGYTF

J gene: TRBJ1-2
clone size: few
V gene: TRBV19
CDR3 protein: CASRGGGNYGYTF

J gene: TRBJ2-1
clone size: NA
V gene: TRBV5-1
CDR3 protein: CASSPETSFHNEQFF

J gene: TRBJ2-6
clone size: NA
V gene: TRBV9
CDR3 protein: CASSVASWGQLSGANVLTF

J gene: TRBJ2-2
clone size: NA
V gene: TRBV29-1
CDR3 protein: CSVEVHQGGELFF

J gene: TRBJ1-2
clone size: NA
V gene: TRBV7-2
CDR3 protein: CASSLRGAGYGYTF

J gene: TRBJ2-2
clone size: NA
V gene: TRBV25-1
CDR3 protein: CASSVAGGGYTGELFF

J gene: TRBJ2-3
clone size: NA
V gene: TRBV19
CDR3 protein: CASSIAQGITDTQYF

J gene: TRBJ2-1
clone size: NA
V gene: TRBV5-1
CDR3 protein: CASSAGSGGGFINEQFF

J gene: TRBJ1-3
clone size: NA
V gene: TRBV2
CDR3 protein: CASSEAWDRTRGNTIYF